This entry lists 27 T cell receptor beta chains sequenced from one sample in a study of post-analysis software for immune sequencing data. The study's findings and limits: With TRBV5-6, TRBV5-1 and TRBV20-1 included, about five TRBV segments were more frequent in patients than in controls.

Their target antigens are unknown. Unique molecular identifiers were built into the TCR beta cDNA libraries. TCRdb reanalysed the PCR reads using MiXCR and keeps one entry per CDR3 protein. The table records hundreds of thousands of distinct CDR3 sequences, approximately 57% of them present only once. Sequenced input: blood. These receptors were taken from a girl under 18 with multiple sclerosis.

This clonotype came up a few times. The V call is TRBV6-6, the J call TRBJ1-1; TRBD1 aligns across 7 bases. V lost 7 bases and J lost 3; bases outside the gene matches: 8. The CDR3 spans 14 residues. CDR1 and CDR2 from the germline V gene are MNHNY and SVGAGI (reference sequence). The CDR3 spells CASNVDRIYTEAFF. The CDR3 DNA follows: TGTGCCAGCAATGTGGACAGGATCTACACTGAAGCTTTCTTT.

CDR3 in amino acids: CSARAMRGGFHNEQFF. Written as DNA, the CDR3 is TGCAGTGCTAGAGCAATGCGGGGGGGCTTTCACAATGAGCAGTTCTTC. The chain recombines TRBV20-1 with TRBJ2-1; 9 bases are a match to TRBD2. Germline loops: CDR1 DFQATT, CDR2 SNEGSKA (reference sequence). CDR3 length: 16 residues. V was clipped by 1 base and J by 5 bases; unmatched bases: 9.

The CDR3 reads CASSLTGLENEQFF. The CDR3, as DNA: TGTGCCAGCAGTTTGACGGGTCTAGAGAATGAGCAGTTCTTC. The chain joins TRBV6-4 to TRBJ2-1; D is undetermined. V was cut by 5 bases and J by 7 bases, with 15 bases left in between. The CDR3 sequence is 14 residues long. Per germline, CDR1 MRHNA and CDR2 SNTAGT.

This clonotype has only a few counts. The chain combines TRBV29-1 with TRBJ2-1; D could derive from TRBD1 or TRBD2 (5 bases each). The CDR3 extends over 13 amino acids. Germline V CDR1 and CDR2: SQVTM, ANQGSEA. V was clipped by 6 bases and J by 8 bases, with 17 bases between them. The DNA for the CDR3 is TGCAGCGTAGCCCACCTCCGGGGCGATGAGCAGTTCTTC. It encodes CSVAHLRGDEQFF.

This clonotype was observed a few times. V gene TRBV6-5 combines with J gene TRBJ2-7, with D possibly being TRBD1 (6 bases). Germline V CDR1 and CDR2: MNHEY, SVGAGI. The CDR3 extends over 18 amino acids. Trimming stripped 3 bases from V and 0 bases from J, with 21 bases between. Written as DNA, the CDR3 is TGTGCCAGCAGTTATTTACCCCTACAGGGCCGTAGCTCCTACGAGCAGTACTTC. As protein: CASSYLPLQGRSSYEQYF.

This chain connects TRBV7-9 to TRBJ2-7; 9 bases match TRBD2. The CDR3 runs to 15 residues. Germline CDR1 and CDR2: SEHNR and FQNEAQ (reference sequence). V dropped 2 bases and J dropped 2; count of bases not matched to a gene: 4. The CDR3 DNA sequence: TGTGCCAGCAGCTTACCGGCGGGAGGGCCCTACGAGCAGTACTTC. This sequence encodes CASSLPAGGPYEQYF.

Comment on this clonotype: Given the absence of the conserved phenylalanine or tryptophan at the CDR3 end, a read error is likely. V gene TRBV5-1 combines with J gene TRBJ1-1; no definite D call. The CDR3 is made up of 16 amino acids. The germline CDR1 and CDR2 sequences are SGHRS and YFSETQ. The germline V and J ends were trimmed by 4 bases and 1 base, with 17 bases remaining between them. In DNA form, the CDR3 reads TGCGCCAGCAGCAACGTGGAGTCGTGGGGGAACACTGAAGCTTTCTTG. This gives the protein CASSNVESWGNTEAFL.

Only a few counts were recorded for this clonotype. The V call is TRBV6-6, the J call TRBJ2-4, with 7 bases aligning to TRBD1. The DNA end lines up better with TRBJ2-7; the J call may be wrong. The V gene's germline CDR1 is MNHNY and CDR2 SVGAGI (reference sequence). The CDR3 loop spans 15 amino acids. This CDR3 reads CASSPRDSRAYEQYF. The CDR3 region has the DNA TGTGCCAGCAGTCCCCGGGACAGCCGCGCCTACGAGCAGTACTTC.

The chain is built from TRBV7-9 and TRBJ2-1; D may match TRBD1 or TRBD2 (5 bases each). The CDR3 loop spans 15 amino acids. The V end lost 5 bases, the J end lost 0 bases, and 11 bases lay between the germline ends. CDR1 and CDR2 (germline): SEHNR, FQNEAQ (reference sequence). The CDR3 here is CASSGDPSSYNEQFF. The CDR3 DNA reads TGTGCCAGCAGCGGGGACCCAAGCTCCTACAATGAGCAGTTCTTC.

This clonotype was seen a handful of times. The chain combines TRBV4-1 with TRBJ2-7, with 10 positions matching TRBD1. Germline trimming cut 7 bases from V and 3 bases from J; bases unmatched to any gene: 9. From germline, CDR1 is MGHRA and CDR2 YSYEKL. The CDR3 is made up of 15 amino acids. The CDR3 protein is CASNSLDRGVYEQYF. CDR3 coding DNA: TGCGCCAGCAACTCCTTGGACAGGGGGGTCTACGAGCAGTACTTC.

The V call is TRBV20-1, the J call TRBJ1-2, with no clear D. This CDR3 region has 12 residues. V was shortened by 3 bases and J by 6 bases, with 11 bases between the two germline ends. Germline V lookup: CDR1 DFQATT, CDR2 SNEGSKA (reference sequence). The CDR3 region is CSASRGSHGYTF. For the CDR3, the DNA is TGCAGTGCTAGTAGAGGGAGTCATGGCTACACCTTC.

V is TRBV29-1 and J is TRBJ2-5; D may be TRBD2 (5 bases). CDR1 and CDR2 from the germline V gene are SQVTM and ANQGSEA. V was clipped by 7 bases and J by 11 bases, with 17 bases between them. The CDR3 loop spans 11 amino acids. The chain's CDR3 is CSAQAGDGQYF. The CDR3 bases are TGCAGCGCTCAGGCCGGGGATGGGCAGTACTTC.

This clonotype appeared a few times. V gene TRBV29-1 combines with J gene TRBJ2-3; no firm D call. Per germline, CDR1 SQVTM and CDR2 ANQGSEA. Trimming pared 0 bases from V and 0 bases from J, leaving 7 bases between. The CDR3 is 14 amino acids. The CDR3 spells CSVEDRKSTDTQYF. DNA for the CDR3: TGCAGCGTTGAAGATCGGAAGAGCACAGATACGCAGTATTTT.

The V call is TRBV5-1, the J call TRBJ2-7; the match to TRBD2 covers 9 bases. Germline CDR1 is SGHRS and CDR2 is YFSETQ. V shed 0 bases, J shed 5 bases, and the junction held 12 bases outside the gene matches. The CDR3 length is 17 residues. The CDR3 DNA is TGCGCCAGCAGCTTGGCCCGTGGGGCGGGAGGGCCGGACGAGCAGTACTTC. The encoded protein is CASSLARGAGGPDEQYF.

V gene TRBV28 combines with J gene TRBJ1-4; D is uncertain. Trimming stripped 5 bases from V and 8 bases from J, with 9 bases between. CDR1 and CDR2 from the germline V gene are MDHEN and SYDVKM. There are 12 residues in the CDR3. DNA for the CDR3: TGTGCCAGCAGTCAACTGAGGGAAAAACTGTTTTTT. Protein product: CASSQLREKLFF. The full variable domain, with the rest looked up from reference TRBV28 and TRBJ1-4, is DVKVTQSSRYLVKRTGEKVFLECVQDMDHENMFWYRQDPGLGLRLIYFSYDVKMKEKGDIPEGYSVSREKKERFSLILESASTNQTSMYLCASSQLREKLFFGSGTQLSVL.

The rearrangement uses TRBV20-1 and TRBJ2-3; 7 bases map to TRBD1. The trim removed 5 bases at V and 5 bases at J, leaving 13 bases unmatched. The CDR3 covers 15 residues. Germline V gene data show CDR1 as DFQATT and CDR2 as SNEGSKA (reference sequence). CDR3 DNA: TGCAGTGCTCTCACAGGGGCCTCGCGTGGAGATACGCAGTATTTT. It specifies CSALTGASRGDTQYF.

The CDR3 DNA is TGCGCCAGCAGCCAAGAGTGGGGGAATCAGCCCCAGCATTTT. Encoded protein: CASSQEWGNQPQHF. J is TRBJ1-5 and V is TRBV4-1, with D perhaps TRBD1 (5 bases). Looked up from germline, CDR1 is MGHRA and CDR2 is YSYEKL. CDR3 size: 14 residues. V was trimmed by 0 bases and J by 4 bases, leaving 7 bases between them.

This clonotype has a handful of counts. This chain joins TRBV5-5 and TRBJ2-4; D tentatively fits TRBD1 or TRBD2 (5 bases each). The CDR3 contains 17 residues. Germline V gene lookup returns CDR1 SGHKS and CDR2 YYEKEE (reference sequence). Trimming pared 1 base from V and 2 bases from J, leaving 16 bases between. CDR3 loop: CASSLSGVGGSKNIQYF. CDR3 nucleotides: TGTGCCAGCAGCTTGAGTGGGGTTGGGGGTTCCAAAAACATTCAGTACTTC.

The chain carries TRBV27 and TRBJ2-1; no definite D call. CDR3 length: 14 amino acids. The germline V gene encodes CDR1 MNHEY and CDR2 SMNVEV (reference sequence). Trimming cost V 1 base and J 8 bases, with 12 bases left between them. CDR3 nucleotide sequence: TGTGCCAGCAGTTTATGGAAAGGGAAGTATGAGCAGTTCTTC. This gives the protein CASSLWKGKYEQFF.

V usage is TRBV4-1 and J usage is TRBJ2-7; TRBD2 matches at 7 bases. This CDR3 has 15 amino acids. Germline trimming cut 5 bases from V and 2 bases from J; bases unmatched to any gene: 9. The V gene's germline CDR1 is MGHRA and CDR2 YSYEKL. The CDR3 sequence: CASSSGGGSPYEQYF. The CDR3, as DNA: TGCGCCAGCAGCTCTGGAGGCGGGAGTCCCTACGAGCAGTACTTC.

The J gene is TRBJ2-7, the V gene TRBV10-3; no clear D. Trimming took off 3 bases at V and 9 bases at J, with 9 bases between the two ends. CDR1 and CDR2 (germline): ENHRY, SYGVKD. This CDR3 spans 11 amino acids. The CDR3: CAISELGGQYF. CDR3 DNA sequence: TGTGCCATCAGTGAATTGGGCGGGCAGTACTTC.

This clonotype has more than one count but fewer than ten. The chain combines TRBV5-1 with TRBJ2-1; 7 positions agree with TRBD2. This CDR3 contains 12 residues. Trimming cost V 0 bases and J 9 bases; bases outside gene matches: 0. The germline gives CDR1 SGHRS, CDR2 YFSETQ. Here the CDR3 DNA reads TGCGCCAGCAGCTTGGGGGAGGGTGAGCAGTTCTTC. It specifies CASSLGEGEQFF.

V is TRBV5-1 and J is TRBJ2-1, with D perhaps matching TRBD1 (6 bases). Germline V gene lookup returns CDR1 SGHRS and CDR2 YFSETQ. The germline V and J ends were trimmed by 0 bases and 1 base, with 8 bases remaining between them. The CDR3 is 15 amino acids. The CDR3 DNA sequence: TGCGCCAGCAGCTTGGGGACAGATTCCTACAATGAGCAGTTCTTC. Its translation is CASSLGTDSYNEQFF.

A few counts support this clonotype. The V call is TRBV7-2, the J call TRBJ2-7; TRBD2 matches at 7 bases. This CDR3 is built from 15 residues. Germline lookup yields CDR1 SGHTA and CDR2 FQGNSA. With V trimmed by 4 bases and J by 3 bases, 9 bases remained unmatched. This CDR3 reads CASSSRTRSNYEQYF. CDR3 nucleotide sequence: TGTGCCAGCAGCTCCCGGACTAGATCCAACTACGAGCAGTACTTC.

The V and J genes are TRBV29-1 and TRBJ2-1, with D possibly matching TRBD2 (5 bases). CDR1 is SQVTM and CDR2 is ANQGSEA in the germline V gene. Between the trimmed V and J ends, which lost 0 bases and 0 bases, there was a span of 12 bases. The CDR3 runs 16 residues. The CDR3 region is CSVEDGIATSYNEQFF. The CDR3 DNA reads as TGCAGCGTTGAAGATGGGATAGCGACCTCCTACAATGAGCAGTTCTTC.

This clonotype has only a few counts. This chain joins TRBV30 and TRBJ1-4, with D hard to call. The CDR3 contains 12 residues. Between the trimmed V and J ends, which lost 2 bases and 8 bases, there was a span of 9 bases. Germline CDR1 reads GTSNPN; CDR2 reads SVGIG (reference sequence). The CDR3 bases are TGTGCCTGGAGTTTCGACCGAGAAAAACTGTTTTTT. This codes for CAWSFDREKLFF. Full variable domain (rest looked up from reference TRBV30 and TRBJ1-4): SQTIHQWPATLVQPVGSPLSLECTVEGTSNPNLYWYRQAAGRGLQLLFYSVGIGQISSEVPQNLSASRPQDRQFILSSKKLLLSDSGFYLCAWSFDREKLFFGSGTQLSVL.

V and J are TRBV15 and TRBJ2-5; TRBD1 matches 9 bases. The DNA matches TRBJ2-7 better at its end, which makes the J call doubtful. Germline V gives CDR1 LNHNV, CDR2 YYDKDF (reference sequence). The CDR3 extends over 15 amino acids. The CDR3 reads CATSRAPTGGFEQYF. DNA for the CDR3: TGTGCCACCAGCAGAGCCCCGACAGGGGGTTTCGAGCAGTACTTC.